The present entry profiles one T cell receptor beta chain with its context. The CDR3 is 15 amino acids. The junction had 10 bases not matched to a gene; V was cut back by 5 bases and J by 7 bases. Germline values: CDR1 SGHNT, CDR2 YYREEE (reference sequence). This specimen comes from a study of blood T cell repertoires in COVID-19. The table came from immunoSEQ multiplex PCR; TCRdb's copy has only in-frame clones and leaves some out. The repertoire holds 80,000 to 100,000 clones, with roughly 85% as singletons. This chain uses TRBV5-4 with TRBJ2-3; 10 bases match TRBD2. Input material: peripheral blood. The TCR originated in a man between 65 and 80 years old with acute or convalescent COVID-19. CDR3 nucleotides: TGTGCCAGCAGTTCCCCTAGCGGGGGAGAATATACGCAGTATTTT. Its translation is CASSSPSGGEYTQYF.